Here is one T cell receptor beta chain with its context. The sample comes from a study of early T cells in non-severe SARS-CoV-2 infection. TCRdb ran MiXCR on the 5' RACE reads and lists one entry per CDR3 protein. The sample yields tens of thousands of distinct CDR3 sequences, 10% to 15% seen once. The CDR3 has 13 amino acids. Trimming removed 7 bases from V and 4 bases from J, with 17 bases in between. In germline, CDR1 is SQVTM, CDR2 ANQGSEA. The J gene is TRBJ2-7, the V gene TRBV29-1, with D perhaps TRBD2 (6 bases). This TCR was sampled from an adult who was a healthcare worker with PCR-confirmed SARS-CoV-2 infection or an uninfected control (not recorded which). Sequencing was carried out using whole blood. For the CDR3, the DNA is TGCAGCGCCGCGGGGTCCGAGAAATACGAGCAGTACTTC. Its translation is CSAAGSEKYEQYF.